This T cell receptor (beta chain) appears in the sequencing data of a study of a mutant IDH1 vaccine in newly diagnosed glioma. General study findings and limits: Patients showed vaccine-induced immune responses at a rate of roughly 93%.

Trimming took 7 bases from V and 2 from J, leaving 9 bases between them. Germline V gene data show CDR1 as SGHNT and CDR2 as YYREEE (reference sequence). This CDR3 comprises 12 residues. Libraries were prepared by immunoSEQ multiplex PCR; TCRdb keeps only in-frame clonotypes and omits some of them. Counted here are roughly 50,000 clones, 80% to 90% occurring once; the ten biggest clones make up approximately 19%. The sample's time point: baseline, week 1 (first vaccination visit). Specified treatment: pre-vaccination baseline after standard-of-care therapy. In its sample, this clone was seen a few times. Its antigen remains unidentified.

Sequences were derived from PBMCs, sampled from a glioma patient treated with radiotherapy, temozolomide or both. The source of this sequence is a man between 18 and 29 years old with glioma. V and J are TRBV5-4 and TRBJ2-5; D may be TRBD1 (5 bases). CDR3 loop: CASGAGQETQYF. The CDR3 region has the DNA TGTGCCAGCGGGGCAGGGCAAGAGACCCAGTACTTC. The full variable domain, completed using reference TRBV5-4 and TRBJ2-5, is ETGVTQSPTHLIKTRGQQVTLRCSSQSGHNTVSWYQQALGQGPQFIFQYYREEENGRGNFPPRFSGLQFPNYSSELNVNALELDDSALYLCASGAGQETQYFGPGTRLLVL.